This TCR beta chain came from a study of a mutant IDH1 vaccine in newly diagnosed glioma. Study details: The treated population exhibited a male proportion of about 60%, a female proportion of about 40%, and a mean age of roughly 39 years. Patients' prior therapy spanned radiotherapy, temozolomide, or both; most underwent both.

CDR1 is SGHNT, CDR2 YYREEE, per germline (reference sequence). The CDR3 runs 16 residues. Trimming at V came to 0 bases and at J to 5 bases, leaving 10 bases not matched to a gene. The data were produced by immunoSEQ multiplex PCR, yet TCRdb's version contains in-frame clones alone and is incomplete. This table holds some 30,000 clones, more than 75% found once. Sample time point: week 35, safety follow-up. Vaccination comprised doses that each held 300 ug of mutant IDH1 20-mer peptide, plus topical imiquimod. Only one count was recorded for this clone. Its antigen remains unidentified. This chain joins TRBV5-4 and TRBJ1-2; TRBD1 matches 7 bases. The TCR comes from a young man with glioma. The sequencing used PBMCs, collected from a glioma patient whose treatment included an IDH1 peptide vaccine. CDR3 nucleotide sequence: TGTGCCAGCAGCTTGGGAGACAGGGACCTCCTTTATGGCTACACCTTC. Its protein product is CASSLGDRDLLYGYTF.